This entry is about one T cell receptor beta chain. The entry originates in a study of blood T cell repertoires in COVID-19. Overall study context: COVID-19 samples, acute and convalescent, were from the United States, Italy and Spain. From T cells, B-cell-depleted T cells, or PBMCs came the material, which was cDNA or gDNA.

Per the authors' pipeline: It was from reference gene primer amplification that nucleated cell counts were estimated. Profiled with immunoSEQ multiplex PCR; TCRdb holds only in-frame clones, not every one. V and J calls and clone size are given by that table; D and trimming were obtained from the DNA. This table has about 52,000 clones, more than 75% appearing once. Sequenced input: peripheral blood. The sequence was obtained from a woman over 75 with acute or convalescent COVID-19.

The CDR3: CASSLDLTTGELFF. In DNA, the CDR3 is TGTGCCAGCTCACTAGACTTAACCACCGGGGAGCTGTTTTTT. The rearrangement joins TRBV18 to TRBJ2-2; D uncertain. V lost 4 bases to trimming and J lost 4 bases, with 10 bases between them. The CDR3 is 14 residues long. Germline-derived CDR1 and CDR2 are KGHSH and LQKENI. The full variable domain, with the rest looked up from reference TRBV18 and TRBJ2-2, is NAGVMQNPRHLVRRRGQEARLRCSPMKGHSHVYWYRQLPEEGLKFMVYLQKENIIDESGMPKERFSAEFPKEGPSILRIQQVVRGDSAAYFCASSLDLTTGELFFGEGSRLTVL.